This is a list of T cell receptor beta chains from one sample in a study of neurological immune-mediated disorders. TCRdb reprocessed the 5' RACE reads with MiXCR, giving one entry per CDR3 protein. The table has roughly 75,000 distinct CDR3 sequences, approximately 13% seen once; the top ten hold about 4.5%. Sequences were obtained from PBMCs. The receptor source for this set is a female donor with HTLV-1-associated myelopathy (HAM/TSP). CDR3s include the opening cysteine and the closing phenylalanine or tryptophan. Fields, in order: clone size, J gene, V gene, D gene, CDR3 protein, CDR3 DNA. D genes are given only for firm matches. Some rows have no size entry. The others give once, few or many, or a class for an expanded clone.

many,TRBJ1-1,TRBV20-1,NA,CSARDIYGNTEAFF,TGCAGTGCTAGAGATATCTACGGAAACACTGAAGCTTTCTTT
many,TRBJ1-6,TRBV5-1,NA,CASAPGLQNNSPLHF,TGCGCCAGCGCTCCCGGTCTCCAGAATAATTCACCCCTCCACTTT
many,TRBJ2-2,TRBV7-2,NA,CASSLEAASNTGELFF,TGTGCCAGCAGCTTAGAAGCCGCGTCGAACACCGGGGAGCTGTTTTTT
many,TRBJ1-1,TRBV3-1,NA,CASSQGVFENTEAFF,TGTGCCAGCAGCCAAGGGGTGTTTGAGAACACTGAAGCTTTCTTT
many,TRBJ1-3,TRBV3-1,NA,CASSQFLVSGNTIYF,TGTGCCAGCAGCCAATTTTTGGTCTCTGGAAACACCATATATTTT
many,TRBJ2-6,TRBV28,NA,CASSSRDVSGANVLTF,TGTGCCAGCAGTTCAAGGGACGTCTCTGGGGCCAACGTCCTGACTTTC
many,TRBJ1-2,TRBV5-1,TRBD1,CASSTGQGPYYGYTF,TGCGCCAGCAGCACGGGACAGGGACCTTACTATGGCTACACCTTC
many,TRBJ2-7,TRBV4-2,NA,CASSQDVGDEQYF,TGTGCCAGCAGCCAAGATGTAGGGGACGAGCAGTACTTC
many,TRBJ2-5,TRBV5-1,NA,CASSLGTPGETQYF,TGCGCCAGCAGCCTCGGGACCCCGGGAGAGACCCAGTACTTC
medium-sized,TRBJ2-5,TRBV5-1,NA,CASSLVTSEETQYF,TGCGCCAGCAGCTTGGTTACTAGTGAGGAGACCCAGTACTTC
many,TRBJ1-1,TRBV6-5,NA,CASSALQGLSEAFF,TGTGCCAGCAGTGCCCTACAGGGTCTGAGCGAAGCTTTCTTT
many,TRBJ1-1,TRBV2,NA,CASSGDLNTEAFF,TGTGCCAGCAGTGGGGACTTGAACACTGAAGCTTTCTTT
NA,TRBJ2-7,TRBV14,NA,CASSQETGFIYEQYF,TGTGCCAGCAGCCAAGAAACGGGTTTCATCTACGAGCAGTACTTC
few,TRBJ1-1,TRBV2,NA,CASSEALREAFF,TGTGCCAGCAGTGAAGCCCTTCGCGAAGCTTTCTTT
NA,TRBJ2-1,TRBV9,TRBD1,CASSADRGGDEQFF,TGTGCCAGCAGCGCAGACAGGGGAGGCGATGAGCAGTTCTTC
many,TRBJ2-7,TRBV29-1,NA,CSVEIRNYEQYF,TGCAGCGTTGAAATCAGAAACTACGAGCAGTACTTC
few,TRBJ2-1,TRBV9,NA,CASSVRAAQDEQFF,TGTGCCAGCAGCGTACGAGCAGCCCAGGATGAGCAGTTCTTC
many,TRBJ1-1,TRBV6-6,NA,CASRPQAGRNTEAFF,TGTGCCAGCAGGCCCCAAGCGGGTCGGAACACTGAAGCTTTCTTT
few,TRBJ2-7,TRBV5-1,NA,CASSLDEAGLNEQYF,TGCGCCAGCAGCTTGGATGAGGCAGGGTTGAACGAGCAGTACTTC
many,TRBJ1-2,TRBV19,NA,CASSIPVGGQNGYTF,TGTGCCAGTAGTATCCCCGTTGGAGGTCAGAATGGCTACACCTTC
NA,TRBJ2-2,TRBV20-1,NA,CSARDPAGNTGELFF,TGCAGTGCTAGAGATCCGGCAGGGAACACCGGGGAGCTGTTTTTT
NA,TRBJ2-7,TRBV27,TRBD2,CASSRVGGISYEQYF,TGTGCCAGCAGCCGTGTCGGGGGGATCTCCTACGAGCAGTACTTC
many,TRBJ2-5,TRBV6-6,NA,CASSYPRGRDETQYF,TGTGCCAGCAGTTACCCCCGTGGCAGGGACGAGACCCAGTACTTC
many,TRBJ2-3,TRBV28,TRBD2,CASGPSGLGEDTQYF,TGTGCCAGCGGCCCTAGCGGCCTCGGGGAAGATACGCAGTATTTT
many,TRBJ1-3,TRBV7-9,NA,CASSPAGRGNTIYF,TGTGCCAGCAGTCCAGCAGGGCGCGGAAACACCATATATTTT
NA,TRBJ2-1,TRBV29-1,TRBD2,CSVEGALAASYNEQFF,TGCAGCGTTGAAGGTGCACTAGCGGCCTCCTACAATGAGCAGTTCTTC
few,TRBJ2-7,TRBV11-2,TRBD2,CASSVLTRGLAGDYEQYF,TGTGCCAGCAGCGTCTTGACTCGCGGACTAGCGGGGGATTACGAGCAGTACTTC
many,TRBJ2-7,TRBV20-1,TRBD2,CSARGLAGVGLEQYF,TGCAGTGCTAGGGGACTAGCGGGGGTCGGCCTCGAGCAGTACTTC
NA,TRBJ2-2,TRBV12-3/TRBV12-4,TRBD1,CAILIGQENTGELFF,TGTGCCATTCTGATAGGACAGGAAAACACCGGGGAGCTGTTTTTT
many,TRBJ2-1,TRBV20-1,TRBD2,CSARRGVPRNEQFF,TGCAGTGCGCGACGGGGGGTGCCGAGGAATGAGCAGTTCTTC
NA,TRBJ2-1,TRBV28,NA,CASSQTGEVNEQFF,TGTGCCAGCAGTCAAACAGGGGAGGTCAATGAGCAGTTCTTC
many,TRBJ2-7,TRBV20-1,NA,CSAPDGFSYEQYF,TGCAGTGCTCCCGACGGTTTCTCCTACGAGCAGTACTTC
many,TRBJ2-1,TRBV20-1,TRBD1,CSAPNTGTGKNEQFF,TGCAGTGCTCCCAACACCGGGACAGGGAAAAATGAGCAGTTCTTC